One TCR beta chain is described in this entry. Clones were read by immunoSEQ multiplex PCR, and TCRdb kept only the in-frame ones, dropping some. This table has 30,000 or so clones, 80% to 95% appearing once. The sample comes from a study of T cell clonotyping in hematopoietic cell transplantation. The CDR3 spans 14 residues. In germline, CDR1 is MDHEN, CDR2 SYDVKM. V lost 2 bases, J lost 6 bases, and 11 bases lay in between. Sequencing used PBMCs, obtained 100 days after allogeneic stem cell transplant. This clonotype was obtained from a female patient aged 50-59 years who had an allogeneic stem cell transplant from a related donor, so the T cells may come from the graft donor. Some clones in this sample may be carry-over from other donors' samples. The chain couples TRBV28 to TRBJ1-5; D gene unclear. The CDR3 protein is CASSLQLGGQPQHF. In DNA, the CDR3 is TGTGCCAGCAGTTTACAACTGGGAGGTCAGCCCCAGCATTTT.